Listed here are 4 T cell receptor beta chains from one sample, sequenced in a study of identical twins. TCRdb reanalysed the 5' RACE reads using MiXCR and keeps one entry per CDR3 protein. The sample includes some 260,000 distinct CDR3 sequences, over 11% of them seen just once. The sample consisted of memory (CD45RO+) T cells sorted from blood. All receptors come from a woman under 30 in good health.

In its sample, this clonotype was seen a few times. The chain carries TRBV11-2 and TRBJ2-3; D might be TRBD2 (7 bases). V lost 3 bases and J 2 bases, leaving 15 bases between the germline ends. CDR3 length equals 16 residues. CDR1 and CDR2 (germline): SGHAT, FQNNGV. The CDR3 reads CASSFGGGGHTDTQYF. In DNA form, the CDR3 reads TGTGCCAGCAGCTTTGGGGGCGGGGGCCACACAGATACGCAGTATTTT.

The rearrangement links TRBV6-1 to TRBJ1-2, with D unresolved. V was clipped by 8 bases and J by 5 bases, with 15 bases between them. The CDR3 totals 13 residues. CDR1 and CDR2 from the germline V gene are MNHNS and SASEGT. CDR3 sequence (DNA): TGTGCCAGCTCCGCGGGCCCCGGGTATGGCTACACCTTC. Translation: CASSAGPGYGYTF.

The chain carries TRBV20-1 and TRBJ1-1; TRBD1 matches at 7 bases. The CDR3 has 13 residues. Germline assignment: CDR1 DFQATT and CDR2 SNEGSKA (reference sequence). V lost 7 bases to trimming and J lost 1 base; unmatched junction nucleotides: 6. Here the CDR3 reads CSGRRGANTEAFF. DNA of the CDR3: TGCAGTGGTCGCAGGGGGGCGAACACTGAAGCTTTCTTT.

This clonotype was observed a handful of times. The V and J genes are TRBV5-6 and TRBJ1-2, with D unclear. Trimming cost V 2 bases and J 4 bases, with 15 bases left between them. The CDR3 runs 15 residues. Germline assignment: CDR1 SGHDT and CDR2 YYEEEE. The CDR3, as DNA: TGTGCCAGCAGCTTACCCCCGGGAGTAGGCTATGGCTACACCTTC. Translated: CASSLPPGVGYGYTF.